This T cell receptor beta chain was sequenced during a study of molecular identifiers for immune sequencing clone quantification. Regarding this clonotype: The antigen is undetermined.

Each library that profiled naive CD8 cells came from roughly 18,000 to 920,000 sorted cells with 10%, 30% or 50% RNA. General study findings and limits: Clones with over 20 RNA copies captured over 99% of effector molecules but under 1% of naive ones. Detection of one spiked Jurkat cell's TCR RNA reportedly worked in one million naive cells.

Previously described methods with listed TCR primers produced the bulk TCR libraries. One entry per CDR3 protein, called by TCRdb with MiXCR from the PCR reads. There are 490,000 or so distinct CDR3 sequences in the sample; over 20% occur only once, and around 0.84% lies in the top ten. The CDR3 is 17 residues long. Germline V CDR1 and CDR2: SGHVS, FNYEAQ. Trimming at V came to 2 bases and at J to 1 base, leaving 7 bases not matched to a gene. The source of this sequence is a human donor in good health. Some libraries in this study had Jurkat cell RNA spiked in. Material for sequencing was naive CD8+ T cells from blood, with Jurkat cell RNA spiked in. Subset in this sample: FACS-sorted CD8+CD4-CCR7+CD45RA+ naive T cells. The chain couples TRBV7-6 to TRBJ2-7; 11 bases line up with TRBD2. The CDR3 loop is CASSLFLSGRASYEQYF. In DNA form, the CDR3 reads TGTGCCAGCAGCTTATTCCTTAGCGGGAGGGCTTCCTACGAGCAGTACTTC.